Described below is a single TCR beta chain sequence and its context. The V and J ends lost 5 bases and 8 bases, in that order; junction bases with no gene match: 21. This CDR3 spans 18 amino acids. Germline values: CDR1 SEHNR, CDR2 FQNEAQ (reference sequence). This sample is drawn from a study of blood T cell repertoires in COVID-19. Clones were sequenced by immunoSEQ multiplex PCR, and TCRdb holds only the in-frame ones, with some missing. The sample has tens of thousands of clones, more than 80% seen once. Sequencing input: peripheral blood. V usage is TRBV7-9 and J usage is TRBJ1-2; 9 positions agree with TRBD1. The receptor was derived from an elderly woman with acute or convalescent COVID-19. The CDR3 spells CASSLSSGTGRDRGGYTF. The CDR3 DNA reads as TGTGCCAGCAGCCTATCCTCCGGGACAGGGAGGGACCGGGGCGGCTACACCTTC.